This entry lists 8 T cell receptor beta chains sequenced from one sample in a study of monozygotic twins with inflammatory bowel disease. TCRdb reprocessed the 5' RACE reads; each CDR3 protein has one entry and no DNA is given. This sample's clone table lists hundreds of thousands of distinct CDR3 sequences. Source material: blood. These receptors all come from a human donor with ulcerative colitis or Crohn's disease, or a healthy co-twin of an affected twin (not recorded which).

This sequence joins TRBV5-1 and TRBJ2-6. Germline V gene data show CDR1 as SGHRS and CDR2 as YFSETQ. The CDR3 has 14 amino acids. CDR3 residues: CASSLVAGANVLTF.

V and J are TRBV5-1 and TRBJ2-3; the D call from TCRdb, TRBD2, cannot be confirmed without DNA. There are 15 residues in the CDR3. Germline loops: CDR1 SGHRS, CDR2 YFSETQ. The CDR3 protein is CASSSIAGVADTQYF.

The chain recombines TRBV11-2 with TRBJ1-5; the D call from TCRdb, TRBD1, cannot be confirmed without DNA. The CDR3 runs to 13 residues. Germline V lookup: CDR1 SGHAT, CDR2 FQNNGV. The CDR3: CASSLDRRQPQHF.

Here the CDR3 reads CSAHPTGGTDTQYF. V is TRBV20-1 and J is TRBJ2-3; no DNA is available, so the TRBD1 call from TCRdb remains unchecked. The CDR3 is 14 residues long. Germline V gene data show CDR1 as DFQATT and CDR2 as SNEGSKA (reference sequence).

The rearrangement uses TRBV18 and TRBJ2-1; TCRdb designates TRBD1, a call that cannot be tested without DNA. CDR3 length equals 14 residues. Germline loops: CDR1 KGHSH, CDR2 LQKENI. CDR3: CASSTGTSGNEQFF.

V and J are TRBV15 and TRBJ1-3. The CDR3 has 18 residues. Germline V lookup: CDR1 LNHNV, CDR2 YYDKDF (reference sequence). The CDR3 spells CATSRGWGGTGSGNTIYF.

The genes are TRBV11-2 and TRBJ2-5; TCRdb outputs TRBD1, but without DNA this stays unchecked. The germline V gene has CDR1 SGHAT and CDR2 FQNNGV. There are 14 residues in the CDR3. CDR3 protein: CASSFGDRQETQYF.

The chain employs TRBV6-2 or TRBV6-3 and TRBJ1-2; the TCRdb D gene call, TRBD1, has no DNA to confirm it. The CDR3 is made up of 15 amino acids. Per the germline V gene, CDR1 is MNHEY and CDR2 is SVGEGT. The CDR3 region is CASRSTGVEFYGYTF.